These 29 T cell receptor beta chains were sequenced from one sample in a study of blood T cell repertoires in COVID-19. Repertoires were generated with immunoSEQ multiplex PCR, while TCRdb's copy carries only in-frame clones and drops some. The top ten clones hold roughly 4.7% of a sample with 95,000 to 150,000 clones, just over 85% of them seen once. Sample: peripheral blood. The receptor source for this set is a man aged 40-49 years with acute or convalescent COVID-19.

The chain employs TRBV7-9 and TRBJ2-5; 7 bases match TRBD2. CDR3 length equals 13 residues. Germline CDR1 reads SEHNR; CDR2 reads FQNEAQ (reference sequence). The V and J ends lost 6 bases and 0 bases, in that order; junction bases with no gene match: 1. CDR3 coding DNA: TGTGCCAGCAGGCTAGCGGACCAAGAGACCCAGTACTTC. Translation gives CASRLADQETQYF.

The chain is built from TRBV6-5 and TRBJ2-5; 10 nucleotides align to TRBD2. CDR3 size: 15 residues. In germline, CDR1 is MNHEY, CDR2 SVGAGI. V was pared by 6 bases and J by 5 bases, with 9 bases of the junction left unmatched. CDR3 DNA sequence: TGTGCCAGCAGCAAAGACCCTAGCGGGAGTGAGACCCAGTACTTC. Encoded protein: CASSKDPSGSETQYF.

The genes are TRBV5-1 and TRBJ1-2; TRBD1 matches 11 bases. CDR1 SGHRS and CDR2 YFSETQ come from the germline V gene. The CDR3 sequence is 16 residues long. V shed 0 bases, J shed 4 bases, and the junction held 5 bases outside the gene matches. CDR3 nucleotides: TGCGCCAGCAGCTTGGAAGGACAGGGGGCTGGCTATGGCTACACCTTC. Its protein product is CASSLEGQGAGYGYTF. Complete variable domain (other parts from reference TRBV5-1 and TRBJ1-2): KAGVTQTPRYLIKTRGQQVTLSCSPISGHRSVSWYQQTPGQGLQFLFEYFSETQRNKGNFPGRFSGRQFSNSRSEMNVSTLELGDSALYLCASSLEGQGAGYGYTFGSGTRLTVV.

V gene TRBV7-3 combines with J gene TRBJ2-1, with a tentative D call TRBD2 (6 bases). CDR3 length: 13 residues. The germline V gene has CDR1 SGHTA and CDR2 FQGTGA. Trimming removed 4 bases at V and 7 bases at J, with 11 bases between. The CDR3 spells CASSSGRGNEQFF. The DNA for the CDR3 is TGTGCCAGCAGCTCCGGTCGGGGGAATGAGCAGTTCTTC.

This chain uses TRBV7-2 with TRBJ1-2; D possibly corresponds to TRBD1 (5 bases). Germline CDR1 SGHTA, CDR2 FQGNSA. The germline V and J ends were trimmed by 4 bases and 7 bases, with 19 bases remaining between them. CDR3 length: 15 residues. The CDR3: CASSSMGTTLGGYTF. The CDR3 DNA follows: TGTGCCAGCAGCTCAATGGGGACTACGTTGGGTGGCTACACCTTC.

The chain combines TRBV14 with TRBJ2-4, with D possibly being TRBD1 (6 bases). V shed 4 bases and J shed 2 bases, with 9 bases lying between them. Germline CDR1 is SGHDN and CDR2 is FVKESK. CDR3 length: 14 amino acids. Written as DNA, the CDR3 is TGTGCCAGCAGCCCCCAGGGGACCAAAAACATTCAGTACTTC. This translates into CASSPQGTKNIQYF.

V is TRBV19 and J is TRBJ2-2; TRBD2 is a possible D gene (5 bases). Germline V gives CDR1 LNHDA, CDR2 SQIVND (reference sequence). Trimming removed 4 bases from V and 5 bases from J, with 17 bases in between. This CDR3 has 16 residues. CDR3 region: CASSTMPSTRTGELFF. In DNA form, the CDR3 reads TGTGCCAGTAGTACCATGCCTAGCACACGGACCGGGGAGCTGTTTTTT.

V and J are TRBV7-9 and TRBJ2-7; 9 bases map to TRBD1. CDR3 length: 15 residues. The trim removed 8 bases at V and 1 base at J, leaving 9 bases unmatched. Per germline, CDR1 SEHNR and CDR2 FQNEAQ (reference sequence). The CDR3 loop is CASSEGTGKSYEQYF. The CDR3 DNA follows: TGTGCCAGCTCCGAGGGGACAGGGAAATCCTACGAGCAGTACTTC. The complete variable domain, with remaining parts taken from reference TRBV7-9 and TRBJ2-7, reads DTGVSQNPRHKITKRGQNVTFRCDPISEHNRLYWYRQTLGQGPEFLTYFQNEAQLEKSRLLSDRFSAERPKGSFSTLEIQRTEQGDSAMYLCASSEGTGKSYEQYFGPGTRLTVT.

This chain links TRBV5-1 with TRBJ2-5; D unresolved. The CDR3 sequence is 14 residues long. V lost 4 bases, J lost 2 bases, and 12 bases lay in between. Germline V gene sequence: CDR1 SGHRS, CDR2 YFSETQ. The CDR3 loop reads CASSNSIAQETQYF. The DNA of the CDR3 is TGCGCCAGCAGCAATTCGATTGCGCAAGAGACCCAGTACTTC.

The CDR3 DNA reads as TGCGCCAGCAGCCAGGACAGGGGTCCCACTGAAGCTTTCTTT. It encodes CASSQDRGPTEAFF. The J gene is TRBJ1-1, the V gene TRBV4-1; 9 nucleotides align to TRBD1. V lost 3 bases to trimming and J lost 4 bases; unmatched junction nucleotides: 3. The CDR3 length is 14 residues. CDR1 and CDR2 from the germline V gene are MGHRA and YSYEKL.

The rearrangement links TRBV4-1 to TRBJ1-5; unclear D gene. This CDR3 has 15 amino acids. Germline CDR1 and CDR2: MGHRA and YSYEKL. Between the trimmed V and J ends, which lost 0 bases and 4 bases, there was a span of 10 bases. The CDR3 nucleotides are TGCGCCAGCAGCCAAGAAGGAGGGAATAATCAGCCCCAGCATTTT. It specifies CASSQEGGNNQPQHF.

This sequence joins TRBV5-4 and TRBJ1-3; 7 bases are shared with TRBD1. Germline assignment: CDR1 SGHNT and CDR2 YYREEE (reference sequence). This CDR3 region has 15 residues. After removal of 0 bases from V and 4 bases from J, the junction contained 4 bases not matched to a gene. In DNA, the CDR3 is TGTGCCAGCAGCTTGGGGGGACAGACGGGAAACACCATATATTTT. It translates to CASSLGGQTGNTIYF. Together with reference TRBV5-4 and TRBJ1-3, the CDR3 gives the full variable domain: ETGVTQSPTHLIKTRGQQVTLRCSSQSGHNTVSWYQQALGQGPQFIFQYYREEENGRGNFPPRFSGLQFPNYSSELNVNALELDDSALYLCASSLGGQTGNTIYFGEGSWLTVV.

The V and J genes are TRBV9 and TRBJ2-7, with D possibly being TRBD2 (5 bases). In germline, CDR1 is SGDLS, CDR2 YYNGEE. The V end was cut by 4 bases, the J end by 2 bases, with 13 bases between. The CDR3 runs 14 residues. The CDR3 spells CASSTELVPYEQYF. The CDR3 nucleotides read TGTGCCAGCAGCACGGAACTAGTTCCCTACGAGCAGTACTTC.

The rearrangement uses TRBV30 and TRBJ2-7; 11 bases fit TRBD1. The CDR3 runs 16 residues. CDR1 GTSNPN and CDR2 SVGIG come from the germline V gene (reference sequence). Trimming cost V 2 bases and J 5 bases; bases outside gene matches: 11. The DNA of the CDR3 is TGTGCCTGGAGTCAAGGAGGGCTGGGACAGGGGGACGAGCAGTACTTC. This sequence encodes CAWSQGGLGQGDEQYF.

The V call is TRBV7-9, the J call TRBJ1-1, with D possibly being TRBD1 (6 bases). Trimming pared 7 bases from V and 1 base from J, leaving 10 bases between. Germline CDR1 SEHNR, CDR2 FQNEAQ (reference sequence). This CDR3 is 13 amino acids long. The DNA for the CDR3 is TGTGCCAGCAACAAGGGGGGGAACACTGAAGCTTTCTTT. It yields the protein CASNKGGNTEAFF.

This chain joins TRBV3-1 (or the pseudogene TRBV3-2) and TRBJ2-1, with 12 positions matching TRBD2. Germline V gene lookup returns CDR1 LGHDT and CDR2 YNNKEL (reference sequence). This CDR3 is 14 amino acids long. Losses at the gene ends were 4 bases for V and 6 bases for J; bases not matched to a gene: 1. In nucleotides, the CDR3 is TGTGCCAGCAGCCGGACTAGCGGGGTCAATGAGCAGTTCTTC. Its translation is CASSRTSGVNEQFF.

This clone appeared a single time. The V and J genes are TRBV29-1 and TRBJ2-1, with no clear D. Germline lookup yields CDR1 SQVTM and CDR2 ANQGSEA. V lost 4 bases and J 2 bases, leaving 12 bases between the germline ends. The CDR3 has 14 residues. CDR3 in amino acids: CSVVGGPTYNEQFF. The CDR3 nucleotides read TGCAGCGTTGTTGGCGGTCCAACCTACAATGAGCAGTTCTTC.

The chain carries TRBV7-2 and TRBJ1-1, with D maybe TRBD1 (6 bases). CDR3 length: 13 amino acids. CDR1 is SGHTA and CDR2 is FQGNSA in the germline V gene. V was cut by 5 bases and J by 0 bases, with 7 bases left in between. CDR3 region: CASSRTVNTEAFF. The CDR3 DNA sequence: TGTGCCAGCAGCAGGACAGTGAACACTGAAGCTTTCTTT.

The CDR3 is CASSQVRSQYEKLFF. CDR3 sequence (DNA): TGTGCCAGCAGCCAAGTACGCAGTCAATATGAAAAACTGTTTTTT. This rearrangement joins TRBV3-1 (or the pseudogene TRBV3-2) to TRBJ1-4, with D unresolved. Trimming removed 1 base at V and 6 bases at J, with 12 bases between. The germline CDR1 and CDR2 sequences are LGHDT and YNNKEL (reference sequence). The CDR3 runs 15 residues.

The V gene is TRBV30, the J gene TRBJ1-5, with 10 bases that match TRBD1. With V trimmed by 2 bases and J by 3 bases, 4 bases remained unmatched. The CDR3 has 15 amino acids. Germline CDR1 and CDR2: GTSNPN and SVGIG (reference sequence). CDR3 sequence: CAWSRGQGSNQPQHF. The CDR3 nucleotides read TGTGCCTGGAGTAGGGGACAGGGGTCCAATCAGCCCCAGCATTTT. Full variable domain (remainder filled in from reference TRBV30 and TRBJ1-5): SQTIHQWPATLVQPVGSPLSLECTVEGTSNPNLYWYRQAAGRGLQLLFYSVGIGQISSEVPQNLSASRPQDRQFILSSKKLLLSDSGFYLCAWSRGQGSNQPQHFGDGTRLSIL.

This clone was counted a single time. V gene TRBV4-1 combines with J gene TRBJ2-3; maybe TRBD2 (5 bases). Deletions cut 0 bases from V and 1 base from J, with 11 bases between. The CDR3 is 16 amino acids. Per the germline V gene, CDR1 is MGHRA and CDR2 is YSYEKL. CDR3 sequence: CASSQDPGLGTDTQYF. CDR3 sequence (DNA): TGCGCCAGCAGCCAAGATCCTGGACTCGGCACAGATACGCAGTATTTT.

The chain has TRBV7-3 and TRBJ2-1; 9 bases are shared with TRBD2. The CDR3 length is 17 residues. V lost 1 base and J lost 7; bases outside the gene matches: 11. Germline V lookup: CDR1 SGHTA, CDR2 FQGTGA. CDR3 DNA sequence: TGTGCCAGCAGCTTAAGTGCTCCAGGTAGCGGGGGAAATGAGCAGTTCTTC. Its translation: CASSLSAPGSGGNEQFF.

The CDR3 DNA is TGTGCCAGCAGTTCCCGGACTAGCAGATCCTACGAGCAGTACTTC. Translated, it gives CASSSRTSRSYEQYF. The rearrangement links TRBV6-2 or TRBV6-3 to TRBJ2-7; 8 bases match TRBD2. The junction had 6 bases not matched to a gene; V was cut back by 4 bases and J by 1 base. Germline V gives CDR1 MNHEY, CDR2 SVGEGT. This CDR3 is 15 amino acids long.

The chain links TRBV12-3 or TRBV12-4 to TRBJ2-7; 7 positions agree with TRBD2. Trimming cost V 6 bases and J 3 bases; bases outside gene matches: 5. The CDR3 sequence is 13 residues long. The CDR3 region is CASRREGLYEQYF. CDR3 nucleotide sequence: TGTGCCAGCAGAAGGGAGGGCCTCTACGAGCAGTACTTC.

The chain carries TRBV6-2 or TRBV6-3 and TRBJ2-2; 14 nucleotides agree with TRBD2. V shed 6 bases, J shed 0 bases, and the junction held 9 bases outside the gene matches. CDR1 is MNHEY and CDR2 is SVGEGT in the germline V gene. The CDR3 consists of 19 residues. The CDR3 DNA reads TGTGCCAGCAGCCTTCGACTAGCGGGGGGGCCCGCGAACACCGGGGAGCTGTTTTTT. It encodes CASSLRLAGGPANTGELFF.

J is TRBJ1-1 and V is TRBV24-1, with D possibly matching TRBD1 (6 bases). The germline V gene has CDR1 KGHDR and CDR2 SFDVKD. The ends were cut back, 4 bases at V and 4 bases at J, with 9 bases in the middle. The CDR3 is made up of 13 amino acids. This CDR3 reads CATSETQGTEAFF. The CDR3 DNA follows: TGTGCCACCAGTGAGACACAGGGCACTGAAGCTTTCTTT.

The chain's CDR3 is CASSFRTESVNTEAFF. The CDR3 nucleotides are TGCGCCAGCAGCTTCAGGACAGAGTCCGTGAACACTGAAGCTTTCTTT. This sequence joins TRBV5-1 and TRBJ1-1; weak D call: TRBD1 (6 bases). The CDR3 runs to 16 residues. V lost 2 bases and J lost 0, with 14 bases in between. CDR1 is SGHRS, CDR2 YFSETQ, per germline.

The chain is built from TRBV9 and TRBJ2-1; 15 positions match TRBD2. J was trimmed by 4 bases and V by 3 bases; bases with no gene match: 8. Germline assignment: CDR1 SGDLS and CDR2 YYNGEE. The CDR3 is made up of 18 amino acids. The CDR3 loop reads CASSAGVGTSGRYNEQFF. In nucleotides, the CDR3 is TGTGCCAGCAGCGCAGGGGTTGGGACTAGCGGGAGGTACAATGAGCAGTTCTTC.

This clone appeared a few times. The chain recombines TRBV30 with TRBJ2-7; 9 bases match TRBD1. The CDR3 runs 13 residues. J was trimmed by 4 bases and V by 3 bases; bases with no gene match: 4. The germline CDR1 and CDR2 sequences are GTSNPN and SVGIG (reference sequence). CDR3 sequence: CAWSDRGAYEQYF. CDR3 sequence (DNA): TGTGCCTGGAGCGACAGGGGGGCTTACGAGCAGTACTTC.